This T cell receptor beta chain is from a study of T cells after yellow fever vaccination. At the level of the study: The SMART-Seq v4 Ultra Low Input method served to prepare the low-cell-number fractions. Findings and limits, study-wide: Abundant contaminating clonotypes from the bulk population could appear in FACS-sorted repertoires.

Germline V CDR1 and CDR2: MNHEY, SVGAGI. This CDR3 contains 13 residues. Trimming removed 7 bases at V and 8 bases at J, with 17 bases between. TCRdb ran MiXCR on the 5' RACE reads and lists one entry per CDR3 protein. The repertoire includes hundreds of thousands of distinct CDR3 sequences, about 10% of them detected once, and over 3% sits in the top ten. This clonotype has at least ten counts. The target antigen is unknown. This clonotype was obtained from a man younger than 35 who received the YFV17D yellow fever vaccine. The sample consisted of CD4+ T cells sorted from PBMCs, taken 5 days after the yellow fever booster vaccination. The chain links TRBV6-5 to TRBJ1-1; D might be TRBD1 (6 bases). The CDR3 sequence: CASTLQGGGEAFF. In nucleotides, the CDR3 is TGTGCCAGCACTCTACAGGGCGGGGGGGAAGCTTTCTTT.